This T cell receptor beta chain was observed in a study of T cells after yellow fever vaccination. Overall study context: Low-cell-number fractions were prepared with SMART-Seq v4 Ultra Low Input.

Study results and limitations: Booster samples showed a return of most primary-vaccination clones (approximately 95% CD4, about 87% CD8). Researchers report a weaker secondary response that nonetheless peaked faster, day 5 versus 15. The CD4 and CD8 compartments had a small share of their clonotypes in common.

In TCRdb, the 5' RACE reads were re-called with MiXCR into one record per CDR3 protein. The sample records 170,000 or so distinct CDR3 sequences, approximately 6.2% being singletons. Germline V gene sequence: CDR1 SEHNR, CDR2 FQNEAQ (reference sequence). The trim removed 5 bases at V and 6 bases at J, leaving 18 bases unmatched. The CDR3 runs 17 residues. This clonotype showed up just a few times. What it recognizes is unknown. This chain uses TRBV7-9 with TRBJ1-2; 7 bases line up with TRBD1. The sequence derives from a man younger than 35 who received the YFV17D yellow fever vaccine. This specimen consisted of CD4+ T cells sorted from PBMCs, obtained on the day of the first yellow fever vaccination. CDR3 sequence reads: CASSRTRQGLASHGYTF. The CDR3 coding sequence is TGTGCCAGCAGCCGAACGAGACAGGGTCTCGCATCCCATGGCTACACCTTC.